The present T cell receptor (beta chain) was sequenced within a study of shared clonotypes between healthy human individuals. Findings and caveats of the study: The study generally estimated greater richness for naive than memory subsets. Roughly 5% of naive CD4 clonotypes were common to a handful of donors.

Turning to this clone: Its antigen is not known.

Positive CCR7 selection of CD45RO-negative cells yielded the naive CD8 cells, and terminally differentiated effector memory CD45RA+ cells were excluded. Some clones are missing from TCRdb's copy, which holds only in-frame ones; the method was immunoSEQ multiplex PCR. The repertoire holds hundreds of thousands of clones, with about 96% as singletons. Sequenced sample: naive CD8+ T cells sorted from blood. The clonotype originates from a young woman in good health.

CDR3 residues: CASSFNLQETQYF. In DNA form, the CDR3 reads TGTGCCAGCAGCTTTAACCTTCAAGAGACCCAGTACTTC. The V gene is TRBV7-9, the J gene TRBJ2-5; D not resolved. The V gene lost 3 bases and the J gene lost 2 bases, with 7 bases spanning the gap. The length of the CDR3 is 13 residues. CDR1 is SEHNR, CDR2 FQNEAQ, per germline (reference sequence).